The sequence of this TCR beta chain was determined in a study of patients and donors after allogeneic stem cell transplantation. TCRdb ran MiXCR on the RT-PCR reads and lists one entry per CDR3 protein. This sample yields some 150,000 distinct CDR3 sequences, of which over 30% are seen a single time; roughly 50% belongs to the top ten. Germline V lookup: CDR1 SNHLY, CDR2 FYNNEI. The CDR3 has 14 amino acids. Trimming pared 3 bases from V and 0 bases from J, leaving 8 bases between. This sequence joins TRBV2 and TRBJ1-1, with D uncertain. The source material was blood, either unsorted or a sorted T cell fraction (not recorded which). This receptor was obtained from a human donor who was either an allogeneic HSCT recipient or a stem cell or donor lymphocyte infusion donor (not recorded which). It is not recorded whose cells these are; they may come from a transplant donor. The CDR3 DNA follows: TGTGCCAGCAGTGAGATGGCGGTGAACACTGAAGCTTTCTTT. Protein product: CASSEMAVNTEAFF. Complete variable domain (other parts from reference TRBV2 and TRBJ1-1): EPEVTQTPSHQVTQMGQEVILRCVPISNHLYFYWYRQILGQKVEFLVSFYNNEISEKSEIFDDQFSVERPDGSNFTLKIRSTKLEDSAMYFCASSEMAVNTEAFFGQGTRLTVV.